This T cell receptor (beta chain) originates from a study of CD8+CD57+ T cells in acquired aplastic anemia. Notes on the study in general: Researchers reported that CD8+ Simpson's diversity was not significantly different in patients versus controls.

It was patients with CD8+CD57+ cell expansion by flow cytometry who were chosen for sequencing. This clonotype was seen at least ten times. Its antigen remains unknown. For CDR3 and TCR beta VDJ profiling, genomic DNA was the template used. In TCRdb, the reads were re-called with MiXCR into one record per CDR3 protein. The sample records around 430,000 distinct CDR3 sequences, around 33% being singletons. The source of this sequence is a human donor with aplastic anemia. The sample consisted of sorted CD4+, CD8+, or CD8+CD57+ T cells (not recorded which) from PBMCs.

The DNA of the CDR3 is TGCAGCGAGGCACAGGTATTCTCCTACAATGAGCAGTTCTTC. Its protein product is CSEAQVFSYNEQFF. The chain has TRBV29-1 and TRBJ2-1, with D maybe TRBD1 (5 bases). The CDR3 runs 14 residues. V shed 7 bases and J shed 0 bases, with 13 bases lying between them. Germline loops: CDR1 SQVTM, CDR2 ANQGSEA.